One sample yielded the 21 T cell receptor beta chains listed below, sequenced in a study of cytomegalovirus exposure and HLA in healthy donors. The PCR made use of 60 Vbeta and 13 Jbeta primers. Generated by immunoSEQ multiplex PCR, the TCRdb table keeps only in-frame clones and is missing some. The sample has some 150,000 clones, approximately 84% seen once; the top ten hold under 2%. The sequencing sample was made of PBMCs. These TCRs come from a woman in her forties in good health and CMV-seronegative.

V gene TRBV7-3 combines with J gene TRBJ1-1, with D maybe TRBD1 (5 bases). Germline CDR1 is SGHTA and CDR2 is FQGTGA. The CDR3 contains 13 residues. With 6 bases removed from V and 1 base from J, the gap between germline ends came to 9 bases. CDR3 amino acids: CASRTTGNTEAFF. The CDR3 DNA follows: TGTGCCAGCAGGACAACAGGGAACACTGAAGCTTTCTTT.

This clone has just a few counts. This chain uses TRBV10-3 with TRBJ2-5, with D possibly matching TRBD2 (5 bases). CDR3 length equals 13 residues. V was clipped by 4 bases and J by 1 base, with 7 bases between them. Per the germline V gene, CDR1 is ENHRY and CDR2 is SYGVKD. CDR3: CAISGTSQETQYF. DNA of the CDR3: TGTGCCATCAGTGGAACTAGCCAAGAGACCCAGTACTTC.

The chain couples TRBV27 to TRBJ2-4, with D perhaps TRBD2 (5 bases). The germline V and J ends were trimmed by 5 bases and 6 bases, with 11 bases remaining between them. The CDR3 length is 13 residues. Germline V gene data show CDR1 as MNHEY and CDR2 as SMNVEV (reference sequence). The CDR3 DNA is TGTGCCAGCAGTCTCCTTGAGGGAAACATTCAGTACTTC. It yields the protein CASSLLEGNIQYF.

The chain has TRBV7-9 and TRBJ1-2; TRBD1 is a possible D gene (5 bases). The germline CDR1 and CDR2 sequences are SEHNR and FQNEAQ (reference sequence). The CDR3 totals 14 residues. V shed 3 bases and J shed 3 bases, with 11 bases lying between them. DNA of the CDR3: TGTGCCAGCAGCTTTGAGACAGCCCACTATGGCTACACCTTC. It is translated as CASSFETAHYGYTF.

The chain carries TRBV27 and TRBJ2-1; 7 bases agree with TRBD1. J gave up 0 bases and V 5 bases, and 10 bases lay outside the gene matches. This CDR3 is 17 amino acids long. Germline V lookup: CDR1 MNHEY, CDR2 SMNVEV (reference sequence). For the CDR3, the DNA is TGTGCCAGCAGTCAGGGGGTGCGCAAGAGCTCCTACAATGAGCAGTTCTTC. Encoded protein: CASSQGVRKSSYNEQFF.

This chain joins TRBV19 and TRBJ1-5; 7 bases match TRBD1. The CDR3 loop spans 15 amino acids. Looked up from germline, CDR1 is LNHDA and CDR2 is SQIVND (reference sequence). Losses at the gene ends were 7 bases for V and 4 bases for J; bases not matched to a gene: 10. The CDR3 protein is CASTGDSTWNQPQHF. Written as DNA, the CDR3 is TGTGCCAGTACCGGGGACAGCACTTGGAATCAGCCCCAGCATTTT.

In this sample, this clone turned up a few times. A junction boundary mismatches the germline segment, possibly from a read error. The rearrangement joins TRBV28 to TRBJ2-7; 8 bases map to TRBD1. There are 12 residues in the CDR3. The germline CDR1 and CDR2 sequences are MDHEN and SYDVKM. This CDR3 reads CASSRNPGQVSF. The CDR3 nucleotides are TGTGCCAGCAGTCGTAACCCGGGACAGGTTTCCTTC.

V and J are TRBV28 and TRBJ2-7; D is undetermined. V gave up 3 bases and J gave up 4 bases, with 13 bases separating them. The CDR3 runs 14 residues. Germline CDR1 reads MDHEN; CDR2 reads SYDVKM. CDR3 in DNA: TGTGCCAGCAGTTTCTATGGGCTCCAGTACGAGCAGTACTTC. Translating gives CASSFYGLQYEQYF.

The rearrangement joins TRBV25-1 to TRBJ1-2, with 8 bases fitting TRBD1. Germline loops: CDR1 MGHDK, CDR2 SYGVNS. Losses at the gene ends were 2 bases for V and 8 bases for J; bases not matched to a gene: 4. The CDR3 contains 13 residues. In DNA, the CDR3 is TGTGCCAGCAGTGAACCAGGGGGCATAGGCTACACCTTC. Translated, it gives CASSEPGGIGYTF.

The gene calls are TRBV10-3 and TRBJ2-1, with 7 bases fitting TRBD1. The germline CDR1 and CDR2 sequences are ENHRY and SYGVKD. The CDR3 sequence is 15 residues long. Trimming at V came to 5 bases and at J to 2 bases, leaving 6 bases not matched to a gene. CDR3 sequence: CAISRGQETYNEQFF. Written as DNA, the CDR3 is TGTGCCATCAGTCGCGGACAGGAGACCTACAATGAGCAGTTCTTC.

The chain uses TRBV28 and TRBJ2-1, with D perhaps matching TRBD1 (6 bases). Trimming cost V 5 bases and J 0 bases, with 14 bases left between them. This CDR3 has 16 residues. The germline V gene has CDR1 MDHEN and CDR2 SYDVKM. The CDR3 region is CASSPTGRSSYNEQFF. In DNA, the CDR3 is TGTGCCAGCAGTCCAACAGGGCGCAGCTCCTACAATGAGCAGTTCTTC.

This rearrangement joins TRBV7-9 to TRBJ1-2; 8 bases agree with TRBD1. There are 15 residues in the CDR3. V dropped 5 bases and J dropped 6; count of bases not matched to a gene: 11. Germline-derived CDR1 and CDR2 are SEHNR and FQNEAQ (reference sequence). The CDR3 DNA reads as TGTGCCAGCAGCGCGCTACTGGGACAGGACAATGGCTACACCTTC. Amino acid sequence: CASSALLGQDNGYTF.

J is TRBJ1-4 and V is TRBV5-8; the match to TRBD1 covers 7 bases. Germline assignment: CDR1 SGHTS and CDR2 YDEGEE. The CDR3 is made up of 14 amino acids. The junction had 3 bases not matched to a gene; V was cut back by 2 bases and J by 5 bases. The CDR3 spells CASSFRDRNEKLFF. Written as DNA, the CDR3 is TGTGCCAGCAGCTTCCGGGACAGAAATGAAAAACTGTTTTTT.

For this clone: Within the sample, other DNA sequences also encode this same CDR3. The V gene is TRBV7-9, the J gene TRBJ2-3, with D perhaps matching TRBD1 (5 bases). Germline V CDR1 and CDR2: SEHNR, FQNEAQ (reference sequence). Between the trimmed V and J ends, which lost 5 bases and 6 bases, there was a span of 9 bases. The CDR3 extends over 12 amino acids. The CDR3 loop is CASSLRVDTQYF. The CDR3 region has the DNA TGTGCCAGCAGCCTCAGGGTCGATACGCAGTATTTT. The full variable domain, with the rest looked up from reference TRBV7-9 and TRBJ2-3, is DTGVSQNPRHKITKRGQNVTFRCDPISEHNRLYWYRQTLGQGPEFLTYFQNEAQLEKSRLLSDRFSAERPKGSFSTLEIQRTEQGDSAMYLCASSLRVDTQYFGPGTRLTVL.

On this clone itself: Compared with germline, one end of the junction differs, possibly owing to a read error. The chain recombines TRBV6-1 with TRBJ2-1; a possible D gene is TRBD2 (6 bases). The germline V gene encodes CDR1 MNHNS and CDR2 SASEGT. The CDR3 runs to 14 residues. The CDR3 DNA sequence: TGTGCCAGCAGTCGGGACTTCTCCCACAATGAGCAGTTCTTC. It codes for CASSRDFSHNEQFF.

The rearrangement joins TRBV7-9 to TRBJ2-7, with 7 bases fitting TRBD2. Trimming cost V 5 bases and J 3 bases; bases outside gene matches: 13. This CDR3 region has 16 residues. Germline V gene data show CDR1 as SEHNR and CDR2 as FQNEAQ (reference sequence). Written as DNA, the CDR3 is TGTGCCAGCAGCCCAAGGGGAGGGTTCCCAAACTACGAGCAGTACTTC. Amino acid sequence: CASSPRGGFPNYEQYF.

This clone was seen a handful of times. The chain employs TRBV4-2 and TRBJ2-6, with D tentatively TRBD2 (6 bases). V was clipped by 4 bases and J by 2 bases, with 12 bases between them. The length of the CDR3 is 16 residues. CDR1 LGHNA and CDR2 YNFKEQ come from the germline V gene. The CDR3 loop reads CASSRYGGTGANVLTF. CDR3 bases: TGTGCCAGCAGCCGATATGGCGGGACTGGGGCCAACGTCCTGACTTTC.

The chain carries TRBV29-1 and TRBJ2-3, with 7 nucleotides matching TRBD2. Germline loops: CDR1 SQVTM, CDR2 ANQGSEA. The CDR3 covers 12 residues. The V segment lost 7 bases and the J segment 6 bases; nucleotides outside the gene matches: 7. CDR3 sequence reads: CSARTSADTQYF. CDR3 DNA sequence: TGCAGCGCCCGAACTAGCGCTGATACGCAGTATTTT.

CDR3 nucleotides: TGTGCCAGCAGTTACGGGACAGGACACCAGCCCCAGCATTTT. This codes for CASSYGTGHQPQHF. The chain couples TRBV6-5 to TRBJ1-5; TRBD1 agrees at 8 bases. This CDR3 region has 14 residues. V dropped 2 bases and J dropped 7; count of bases not matched to a gene: 4. CDR1 and CDR2 (germline): MNHEY, SVGAGI.

The J gene is TRBJ2-2, the V gene TRBV28, with 11 bases fitting TRBD1. With V trimmed by 8 bases and J by 8 bases, 4 bases remained unmatched. Per the germline V gene, CDR1 is MDHEN and CDR2 is SYDVKM. CDR3 length equals 13 residues. CDR3 nucleotide sequence: TGTGCCAGCCGGACAGGGGGCCGTGGGGAGCTGTTTTTT. This codes for CASRTGGRGELFF. The whole variable domain, filled in from reference TRBV28 and TRBJ2-2, reads DVKVTQSSRYLVKRTGEKVFLECVQDMDHENMFWYRQDPGLGLRLIYFSYDVKMKEKGDIPEGYSVSREKKERFSLILESASTNQTSMYLCASRTGGRGELFFGEGSRLTVL.

The chain uses TRBV27 and TRBJ2-1, with TRBD1 identical over 8 bases. CDR1 is MNHEY and CDR2 is SMNVEV in the germline V gene (reference sequence). The CDR3 runs to 16 residues. The trim removed 9 bases at V and 5 bases at J, leaving 15 bases unmatched. Here the CDR3 DNA reads TGTGCCAGGGTAAAATCAGGGGGCCGCAGGAACAATGAGCAGTTCTTC. This encodes CARVKSGGRRNNEQFF.